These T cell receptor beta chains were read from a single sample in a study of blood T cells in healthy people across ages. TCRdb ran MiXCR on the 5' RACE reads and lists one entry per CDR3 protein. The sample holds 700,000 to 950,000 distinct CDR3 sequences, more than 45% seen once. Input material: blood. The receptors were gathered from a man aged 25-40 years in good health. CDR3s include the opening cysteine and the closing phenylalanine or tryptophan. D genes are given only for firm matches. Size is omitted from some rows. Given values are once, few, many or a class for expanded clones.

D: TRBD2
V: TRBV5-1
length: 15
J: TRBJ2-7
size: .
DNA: TGCGCCAGCAGCTTGGTCACTAGCGGAAACTACGAGCAGTACTTC
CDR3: CASSLVTSGNYEQYF

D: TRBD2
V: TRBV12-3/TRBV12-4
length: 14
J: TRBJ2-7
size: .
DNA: TGTGCCAGCAGGGCACTAGCGGTCCCCTACGAGCAGTACTTC
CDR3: CASRALAVPYEQYF

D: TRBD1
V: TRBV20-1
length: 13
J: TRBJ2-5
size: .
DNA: TGCAGTGCTCCCGACAGGGGTGGAGAGACCCAGTACTTC
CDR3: CSAPDRGGETQYF

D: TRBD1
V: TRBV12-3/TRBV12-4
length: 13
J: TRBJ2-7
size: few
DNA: TGTGCCAGCAGATGGACAGGAGCCTACGAGCAGTACTTC
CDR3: CASRWTGAYEQYF

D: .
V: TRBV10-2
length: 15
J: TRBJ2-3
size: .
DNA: TGCGCCAGCAGTGGTCGGGGGGCGGGTGAAGATACGCAGTATTTT
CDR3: CASSGRGAGEDTQYF

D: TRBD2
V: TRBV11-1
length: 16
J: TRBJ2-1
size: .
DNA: TGTGCCAGCAGCTTACGAGCGGGAGTACTCCGCAATGAGCAGTTCTTC
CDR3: CASSLRAGVLRNEQFF

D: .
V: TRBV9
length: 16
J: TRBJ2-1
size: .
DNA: TGTGCCAGCAGCGTAAACCTCGGGGGAAAAGACAATGAGCAGTTCTTC
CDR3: CASSVNLGGKDNEQFF

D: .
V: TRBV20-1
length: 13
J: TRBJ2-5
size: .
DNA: TGCAGTGCTAGTTTGGCCAGCCAAGAGACCCAGTACTTC
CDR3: CSASLASQETQYF

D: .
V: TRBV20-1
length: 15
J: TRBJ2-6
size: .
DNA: TGCAGTGCTAGGAGTCCGAACTCTGGGGCCAACGTCCTGACTTTC
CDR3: CSARSPNSGANVLTF

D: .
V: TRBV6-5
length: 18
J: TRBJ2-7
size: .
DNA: TGTGCCAGCAGTTACTCGGGGGCGAGGGGAGCGGGTGGGTACGAGCAGTACTTC
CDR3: CASSYSGARGAGGYEQYF

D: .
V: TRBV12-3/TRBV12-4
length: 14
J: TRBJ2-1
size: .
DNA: TGTGCCAGCAGGGCAGGGTCCCGGGGGAATGAGCAGTTCTTC
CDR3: CASRAGSRGNEQFF

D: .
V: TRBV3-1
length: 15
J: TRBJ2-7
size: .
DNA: TGTGCCAGCAGCCAAGATCGAAGGGGGAGTAACGAGCAGTACTTC
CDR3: CASSQDRRGSNEQYF

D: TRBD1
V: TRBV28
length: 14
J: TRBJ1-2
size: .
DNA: TGTGCCAGCAGTTCGGGACAGGGCACAAGCGGCTACACCTTC
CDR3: CASSSGQGTSGYTF

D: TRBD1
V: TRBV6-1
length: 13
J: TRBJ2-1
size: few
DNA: TGTGCCAGCAGTGGCGGACAGGGGGATGAGCAGTTCTTC
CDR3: CASSGGQGDEQFF

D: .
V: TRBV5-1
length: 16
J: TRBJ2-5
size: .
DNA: TGCGCCAGCAGCTTGATGTGGGGGCCGGACCAAGAGACCCAGTACTTC
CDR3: CASSLMWGPDQETQYF

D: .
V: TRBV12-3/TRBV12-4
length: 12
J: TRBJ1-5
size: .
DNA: TGTGCCAGCAGCCAGGCCCCCAGGCCCCAGCATTTT
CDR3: CASSQAPRPQHF

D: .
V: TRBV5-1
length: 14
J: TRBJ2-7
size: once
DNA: TGCGCCAGCAGCGTTAACGGGGCGGACTACGAGCAGTACTTC
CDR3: CASSVNGADYEQYF

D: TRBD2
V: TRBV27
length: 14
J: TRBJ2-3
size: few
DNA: TGTGCCAGCAGCTTCCGGTTGGCTGGGGGGGCGCAGTATTTT
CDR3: CASSFRLAGGAQYF

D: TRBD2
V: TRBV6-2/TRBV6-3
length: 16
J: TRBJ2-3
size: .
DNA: TGTGCCAGCAGTTACGTCCTAGCGGGGATTGCAGATACGCAGTATTTT
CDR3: CASSYVLAGIADTQYF

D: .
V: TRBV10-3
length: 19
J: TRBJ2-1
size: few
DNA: TGTGCCATCAGTAGCCCTCGGGGTGGGGTTTCTAGCTCCTACAATGAGCAGTTCTTC
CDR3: CAISSPRGGVSSSYNEQFF

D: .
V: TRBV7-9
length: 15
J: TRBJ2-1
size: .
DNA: TGTGCCAGCAGCTTAGCGGGCCAGACCTACAATGAGAAGTTCTTC
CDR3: CASSLAGQTYNEKFF

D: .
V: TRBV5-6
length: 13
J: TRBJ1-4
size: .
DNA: TGTGCCAGCAGCTTGCCGGAAGCTGAAAAACTGTTTTTT
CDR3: CASSLPEAEKLFF

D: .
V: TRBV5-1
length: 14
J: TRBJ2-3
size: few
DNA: TGCGCCAGCAGCCCCCTACGGCTCACAGATACGCAGTATTTT
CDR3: CASSPLRLTDTQYF

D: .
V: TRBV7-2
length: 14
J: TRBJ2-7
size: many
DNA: TGTGCCAGCAGCGGAAGAAGTTTCGGGTACGAGCAGTACTTC
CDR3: CASSGRSFGYEQYF

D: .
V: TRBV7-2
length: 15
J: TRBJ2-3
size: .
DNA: TGTGCCAGCAGCTTAGATGGACAATCCGCAGATACGCAGTATTTT
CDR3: CASSLDGQSADTQYF

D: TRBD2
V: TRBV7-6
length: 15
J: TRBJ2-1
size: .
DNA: TGTGCCAGCTCTCATACTAGCGGGGTTTACAATGAGCAGTTCTTC
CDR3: CASSHTSGVYNEQFF